The 26 T cell receptor beta chains given below trace back to one sample, sequenced in a study of T cell changes during pregnancy in multiple sclerosis. Profiled with immunoSEQ multiplex PCR; TCRdb holds only in-frame clones, not every one. The table shows 50,000 to 70,000 clones, with 80% to 95% occurring only once. The sample here was peripheral blood, taken in the second trimester of pregnancy. Receptor source: a female donor with multiple sclerosis, enrolled in a pregnancy study.

This sequence joins TRBV18 and TRBJ1-2, with 9 bases matching TRBD1. Unmatched junction bases numbered 9, after V lost 4 bases and J lost 6 bases. The CDR3 is made up of 15 amino acids. Germline V lookup: CDR1 KGHSH, CDR2 LQKENI. The CDR3 DNA follows: TGTGCCAGCTCACGGACAGGGGAGGCCACGGATGGCTACACCTTC. The encoded protein is CASSRTGEATDGYTF.

The chain recombines TRBV4-2 with TRBJ1-5; 8 nucleotides align to TRBD1. Germline lookup yields CDR1 LGHNA and CDR2 YNFKEQ. There are 17 residues in the CDR3. Trimming cost V 4 bases and J 0 bases; bases outside gene matches: 8. CDR3 sequence: CASSRSGQVDSNQPQHF. In nucleotides, the CDR3 is TGTGCCAGCAGCCGTTCGGGACAGGTGGATAGCAATCAGCCCCAGCATTTT.

V is TRBV5-1 and J is TRBJ1-4; D is undetermined. V gave up 2 bases and J gave up 2 bases, with 10 bases separating them. Germline V lookup: CDR1 SGHRS, CDR2 YFSETQ. The CDR3 is 15 amino acids. This CDR3 is CASSFAGETNEKLFF. The DNA for the CDR3 is TGCGCCAGCAGCTTCGCCGGGGAGACTAATGAAAAACTGTTTTTT. The complete variable domain, with remaining parts taken from reference TRBV5-1 and TRBJ1-4, reads KAGVTQTPRYLIKTRGQQVTLSCSPISGHRSVSWYQQTPGQGLQFLFEYFSETQRNKGNFPGRFSGRQFSNSRSEMNVSTLELGDSALYLCASSFAGETNEKLFFGSGTQLSVL.

The gene calls are TRBV9 and TRBJ1-2, with 7 bases matching TRBD1. This CDR3 region has 15 residues. Germline lookup yields CDR1 SGDLS and CDR2 YYNGEE. The ends lost 4 bases at V and 4 bases at J; junction bases unmatched: 10. The CDR3 sequence is CASSLGGGQVYGYTF. For the CDR3, the DNA is TGTGCCAGCAGCCTAGGTGGTGGACAGGTCTATGGCTACACCTTC.

Comments on this clone: This sample includes further DNA sequences coding for the same CDR3. The V call is TRBV5-1, the J call TRBJ1-2; D remains unclear. Germline V lookup: CDR1 SGHRS, CDR2 YFSETQ. Trimming shortened V by 3 bases and J by 7 bases, and 10 bases separated the two germline ends. The CDR3 is made up of 12 amino acids. The CDR3 is CASSSTAGGYTF. CDR3 bases: TGCGCCAGCAGCTCAACCGCAGGTGGCTACACCTTC.

The gene calls are TRBV11-2 and TRBJ2-1; maybe TRBD1 (5 bases). Deletions cut 1 base from V and 0 bases from J, with 13 bases between. The germline V gene has CDR1 SGHAT and CDR2 FQNNGV. This CDR3 spans 17 amino acids. The CDR3 reads CASSLAGLLSSYNEQFF. In DNA, the CDR3 is TGTGCCAGCAGCTTAGCAGGGCTCCTGAGCTCCTACAATGAGCAGTTCTTC.

The table lists this clone with a count of one. The chain recombines TRBV10-3 with TRBJ2-5; 14 nucleotides line up with TRBD2. This CDR3 spans 17 amino acids. Germline V gene sequence: CDR1 ENHRY, CDR2 SYGVKD. Trimming cost V 0 bases and J 3 bases; bases outside gene matches: 3. The CDR3 reads CAISESWGLAGEETQYF. CDR3 nucleotides: TGTGCCATCAGTGAGTCGTGGGGACTAGCGGGAGAAGAGACCCAGTACTTC.

The genes are TRBV11-2 and TRBJ2-1; 9 bases fit TRBD2. Unmatched junction bases numbered 4, after V lost 0 bases and J lost 4 bases. Germline V lookup: CDR1 SGHAT, CDR2 FQNNGV. CDR3 length: 16 amino acids. CDR3 region: CASSLDAGGSYNEQFF. Written as DNA, the CDR3 is TGTGCCAGCAGCTTAGATGCGGGAGGGAGTTACAATGAGCAGTTCTTC.

The chain recombines TRBV2 with TRBJ1-1, with 7 nucleotides matching TRBD1. This CDR3 is built from 14 residues. From germline, CDR1 is SNHLY and CDR2 FYNNEI. V was clipped by 9 bases and J by 2 bases; unmatched bases: 9. The CDR3 DNA reads TGTGCCAGGCACAGGGGCGTTGATAACACTGAAGCTTTCTTT. Protein sequence: CARHRGVDNTEAFF.

The chain uses TRBV5-1 and TRBJ1-1, with 7 nucleotides matching TRBD1. The CDR3 consists of 14 residues. V gave up 0 bases and J gave up 6 bases; unmatched junction bases: 5. Germline lookup yields CDR1 SGHRS and CDR2 YFSETQ. The DNA of the CDR3 is TGCGCCAGCAGCTTGGACTTCAGGGGGTCTGAAGCTTTCTTT. Protein product: CASSLDFRGSEAFF.

The chain is built from TRBV9 and TRBJ2-2; 9 bases fit TRBD1. The length of the CDR3 is 16 residues. The V gene's germline CDR1 is SGDLS and CDR2 YYNGEE. V lost 5 bases and J lost 7; bases outside the gene matches: 12. This chain's CDR3 is CASRTSIGQGNGELFF. The CDR3 DNA reads as TGTGCCAGCAGAACATCCATCGGACAGGGGAACGGGGAGCTGTTTTTT.

This chain links TRBV2 with TRBJ1-6; 7 positions agree with TRBD1. J gave up 7 bases and V 3 bases, and 6 bases lay outside the gene matches. Germline CDR1 reads SNHLY; CDR2 reads FYNNEI. The CDR3 is 15 amino acids. CDR3 DNA: TGTGCCAGCAGTGATTCTGGGACAGCAAATTCACCCCTCCACTTT. Translated: CASSDSGTANSPLHF. The whole variable domain, remainder taken from reference TRBV2 and TRBJ1-6, is EPEVTQTPSHQVTQMGQEVILRCVPISNHLYFYWYRQILGQKVEFLVSFYNNEISEKSEIFDDQFSVERPDGSNFTLKIRSTKLEDSAMYFCASSDSGTANSPLHFGNGTRLTVT.

This clone was observed once. The V call is TRBV6-4, the J call TRBJ2-2; the D is unclear. The CDR3 has 15 residues. V was pared by 0 bases and J by 3 bases, with 8 bases between. The V gene's germline CDR1 is MRHNA and CDR2 SNTAGT. CDR3 DNA: TGTGCCAGCAGTGACTCTGCAGGCGACACCGGGGAGCTGTTTTTT. Protein product: CASSDSAGDTGELFF.

V and J are TRBV12-2 and TRBJ1-1; the table's TRBD1 call for D was not verified on the DNA. TRBV12-2 is deemed a pseudogene. This CDR3 spans 21 amino acids. CDR3 protein: CASRLAPWGHRKGNNRAEAFF. The CDR3 DNA is TGTGCAAGTCGCTTAGCTCCATGGGGCCATAGGAAGGGGAACAATCGGGCTGAAGCTTTCTTT.

The rearrangement uses TRBV5-1 and TRBJ2-5, with TRBD1 identical over 7 bases. The CDR3 is 14 amino acids. With V trimmed by 0 bases and J by 5 bases, 4 bases remained unmatched. In germline, CDR1 is SGHRS, CDR2 YFSETQ. This chain's CDR3 is CASSLEGAWETQYF. The CDR3 DNA is TGCGCCAGCAGCTTGGAGGGGGCTTGGGAGACCCAGTACTTC.

This rearrangement joins TRBV11-2 to TRBJ2-5; 10 positions match TRBD2. V shed 4 bases, J shed 7 bases, and the junction held 6 bases outside the gene matches. Germline V gives CDR1 SGHAT, CDR2 FQNNGV. The CDR3 length is 14 residues. CDR3 region: CASSSLTSGVTQYF. Written as DNA, the CDR3 is TGTGCCAGCAGCTCTCTCACTAGCGGGGTGACCCAGTACTTC.

The chain employs TRBV5-1 and TRBJ2-7, with a tentative D call TRBD1 (6 bases). Trimming stripped 2 bases from V and 2 bases from J, with 23 bases between. Germline CDR1 reads SGHRS; CDR2 reads YFSETQ. CDR3 size: 18 residues. The CDR3 coding sequence is TGCGCCAGCAGCTTCACCACCGGGACAATAAAGGAGGCCTACGAGCAGTACTTC. It is translated as CASSFTTGTIKEAYEQYF.

The chain combines TRBV6-6 with TRBJ1-2; D possibly corresponds to TRBD1 (6 bases). The CDR3 totals 13 residues. Germline V lookup: CDR1 MNHNY, CDR2 SVGAGI (reference sequence). The V end lost 4 bases, the J end lost 3 bases, and 9 bases lay between the germline ends. CDR3 nucleotides: TGTGCCAGCAGTTCCTCAGGGGACTATGGCTACACCTTC. Its protein product is CASSSSGDYGYTF.

The genes are TRBV5-1 and TRBJ2-5; D not resolved. Trimming removed 3 bases at V and 2 bases at J, with 14 bases between. The CDR3 sequence is 15 residues long. In germline, CDR1 is SGHRS, CDR2 YFSETQ. This chain's CDR3 is CASSSGLRSQETQYF. CDR3 DNA: TGCGCCAGCAGCTCCGGGTTACGGAGTCAAGAGACCCAGTACTTC.

This sequence joins TRBV6-4 and TRBJ1-5; D perhaps matches TRBD1 (5 bases). This CDR3 contains 13 residues. The germline V and J ends were trimmed by 6 bases and 2 bases, with 8 bases remaining between them. Germline assignment: CDR1 MRHNA and CDR2 SNTAGT. The CDR3 loop reads CASRRGRNQPQHF. CDR3 nucleotide sequence: TGTGCCAGCAGAAGGGGTCGCAATCAGCCCCAGCATTTT.

The gene calls are TRBV28 and TRBJ2-1, with 11 positions matching TRBD2. CDR3 size: 15 residues. J gave up 7 bases and V 5 bases, and 7 bases lay outside the gene matches. Germline V lookup: CDR1 MDHEN, CDR2 SYDVKM. In DNA form, the CDR3 reads TGTGCCAGCAGTCTCTTAGCGGGAGGGTTTAATGAGCAGTTCTTC. The encoded protein is CASSLLAGGFNEQFF.

This clone has a single count. The CDR3 sequence: CASSDGHTEAFF. CDR3 in DNA: TGTGCCAGCAGTGATGGGCACACTGAAGCTTTCTTT. This sequence joins TRBV2 and TRBJ1-1; D not certain. Germline V lookup: CDR1 SNHLY, CDR2 FYNNEI. Trimming left V 3 bases short and J 3 bases short, with 5 bases between. The CDR3 contains 12 residues.

This clone showed up just once. J is TRBJ2-1 and V is TRBV4-2, with 15 bases aligning to TRBD2. Per germline, CDR1 LGHNA and CDR2 YNFKEQ. J gave up 10 bases and V 0 bases, and 7 bases lay outside the gene matches. The CDR3 runs to 17 residues. The CDR3 bases are TGTGCCAGCAGCCAAGATCAGGGACTAGCGGGAGGAGGGGAGCAGTTCTTC. Translated: CASSQDQGLAGGGEQFF.

This rearrangement joins TRBV5-6 to TRBJ2-7; 8 nucleotides agree with TRBD1. After removal of 3 bases from V and 5 bases from J, the junction contained 10 bases not matched to a gene. The CDR3 has 15 residues. The germline CDR1 and CDR2 sequences are SGHDT and YYEEEE. CDR3 DNA sequence: TGTGCCAGCAGCTCGGGGGCAGGGGGCAGCGACGAGCAGTACTTC. This encodes CASSSGAGGSDEQYF.

The V and J genes are TRBV7-9 and TRBJ2-7; TRBD1 agrees at 7 bases. Germline CDR1 is SEHNR and CDR2 is FQNEAQ (reference sequence). Trimming removed 5 bases from V and 4 bases from J; junction bases left unmatched: 11. The CDR3 loop spans 15 amino acids. The CDR3 coding sequence is TGTGCCAGCAGCCTCACAGGGGTGGGTATGTACGAGCAGTACTTC. This gives the protein CASSLTGVGMYEQYF.

V gene TRBV2 combines with J gene TRBJ1-4; 7 bases are a match to TRBD1. Germline CDR1 SNHLY, CDR2 FYNNEI. CDR3 length equals 16 residues. V lost 5 bases and J lost 4; bases outside the gene matches: 10. CDR3 protein: CASSPDTGVGNEKLFF. For the CDR3, the DNA is TGTGCCAGCAGTCCCGACACAGGGGTCGGTAATGAAAAACTGTTTTTT.